Each of the 3 T cell receptor beta chains below was sequenced from the same sample in a study of CD8 T cells in Susac syndrome. Roughly 0.45 to 1 ug RNA was reverse transcribed with random hexamers. TCRdb re-derived calls from the immunoSEQ multiplex PCR reads in MiXCR, one entry per CDR3 protein. The sample records around 100,000 distinct CDR3 sequences, around 96% being singletons. The material sequenced was CD8+ T cells from PBMCs. Receptor source: a human donor with Susac syndrome.

V usage is TRBV9 and J usage is TRBJ2-7, with 10 nucleotides matching TRBD2. With 3 bases clipped from V and 5 bases from J, the junction kept 5 bases outside the gene matches. Germline CDR1 reads SGDLS; CDR2 reads YYNGEE. This CDR3 spans 14 amino acids. CDR3 bases: TGTGCCAGCAGCGAGGGACTAGCGAGTAACGAGCAGTACTTC. Residues: CASSEGLASNEQYF.

The DNA of the CDR3 is TGTGCCACCAGCAGAGCGGACAGGAATCCCTACGAGCAGTACTTC. Its translation: CATSRADRNPYEQYF. The chain links TRBV15 to TRBJ2-7; 7 bases are a match to TRBD1. CDR3 length: 15 amino acids. After removal of 1 base from V and 2 bases from J, the junction contained 5 bases not matched to a gene. Germline V CDR1 and CDR2: LNHNV, YYDKDF (reference sequence).

The chain employs TRBV6-1 and TRBJ2-1; tentative D call: TRBD1 (6 bases). Germline V gives CDR1 MNHNS, CDR2 SASEGT. The V and J ends lost 4 bases and 3 bases respectively, with 16 bases between them. The CDR3 length is 16 residues. CDR3: CASSAGTRGDYNEQFF. In DNA form, the CDR3 reads TGTGCCAGCAGTGCCGGGACAAGGGGAGACTACAATGAGCAGTTCTTC.